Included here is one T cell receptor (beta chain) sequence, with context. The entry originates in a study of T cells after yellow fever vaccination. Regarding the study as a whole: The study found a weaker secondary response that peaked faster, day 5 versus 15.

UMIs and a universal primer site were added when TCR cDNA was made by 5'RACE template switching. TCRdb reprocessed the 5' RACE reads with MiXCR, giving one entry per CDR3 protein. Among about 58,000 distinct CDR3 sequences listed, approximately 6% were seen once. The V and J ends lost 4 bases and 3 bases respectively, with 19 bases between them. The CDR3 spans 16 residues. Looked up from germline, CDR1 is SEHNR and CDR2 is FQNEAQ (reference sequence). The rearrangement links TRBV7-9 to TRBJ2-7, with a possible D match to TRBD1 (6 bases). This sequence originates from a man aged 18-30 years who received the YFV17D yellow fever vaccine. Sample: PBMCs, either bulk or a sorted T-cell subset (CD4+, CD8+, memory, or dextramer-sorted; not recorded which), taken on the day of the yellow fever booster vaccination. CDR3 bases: TGTGCCAGCAGCTCGAACAGGGAATTCTCCGTCTACGAGCAGTACTTC. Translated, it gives CASSSNREFSVYEQYF.